The 30 T cell receptor beta chains in this list originate from one sample, sequenced in a study of brain T cells in children with intractable seizures. Produced via immunoSEQ multiplex PCR; TCRdb's table is partial and in-frame only. The repertoire holds under 150,000 clones, around 94% seen once, with around 4% in the top ten. The sample consisted of peripheral blood, taken at surgery. The receptors were gathered from a boy in the first two years of life with hemimegalencephaly and intractable seizures.

V usage is TRBV19 and J usage is TRBJ2-6; 10 bases align to TRBD1. Germline CDR1 reads LNHDA; CDR2 reads SQIVND (reference sequence). The CDR3 sequence is 14 residues long. V lost 8 bases, J lost 5 bases, and 3 bases stayed unmatched. The CDR3 region is CASRTGGRANVLTF. CDR3 nucleotide sequence: TGTGCCAGTCGGACAGGGGGAAGGGCCAACGTCCTGACTTTC.

V is TRBV7-3 and J is TRBJ2-7; D possibly corresponds to TRBD1 (6 bases). The CDR3 consists of 17 residues. The V gene lost 4 bases and the J gene lost 2 bases, with 21 bases spanning the gap. Germline CDR1 reads SGHTA; CDR2 reads FQGTGA. As DNA, the CDR3 is TGTGCCAGCAGCTCAGAATTCAGTAGGGACAACACCTACGAGCAGTACTTC. Translation gives CASSSEFSRDNTYEQYF.

The chain has TRBV27 and TRBJ2-7; D is possibly TRBD2 (7 bases). This CDR3 region has 17 residues. Trimming pared 2 bases from V and 0 bases from J, leaving 17 bases between. Germline CDR1 is MNHEY and CDR2 is SMNVEV (reference sequence). The CDR3: CASSLAGGQANSYEQYF. For the CDR3, the DNA is TGTGCCAGCAGTTTAGCCGGGGGGCAGGCTAACTCCTACGAGCAGTACTTC.

The J gene is TRBJ2-5, the V gene TRBV10-3; D not certain. The CDR3 runs to 11 residues. Germline values: CDR1 ENHRY, CDR2 SYGVKD. V was shortened by 0 bases and J by 5 bases, with 1 base between the two germline ends. In DNA, the CDR3 is TGTGCCATCAGTGAGTCGGAGACCCAGTACTTC. It translates to CAISESETQYF.

The J gene is TRBJ2-4, the V gene TRBV21-1; the D call TRBD1 from the table was never checked on the DNA. TRBV21-1 is labeled a pseudogene. The CDR3 contains 18 residues. The CDR3 DNA is TGTGCCAGCAGCAAACAGGGAGACAGGGCCCTAGCCAAAAACATTCAGTACTTC. It codes for CASSKQGDRALAKNIQYF.

The chain uses TRBV11-3 and TRBJ2-1; TRBD2 matches at 10 bases. The CDR3 spans 15 residues. V dropped 0 bases and J dropped 8; count of bases not matched to a gene: 4. Germline CDR1 SGHNT, CDR2 YENEEA. The CDR3 loop is CASSLEAGGPYEQFF. CDR3 DNA sequence: TGTGCCAGCAGCTTAGAAGCGGGAGGGCCATATGAGCAGTTCTTC.

The gene calls are TRBV5-4 and TRBJ1-1; perhaps TRBD1 as D (6 bases). Trimming removed 2 bases at V and 4 bases at J, with 9 bases between. The CDR3 spans 13 residues. From germline, CDR1 is SGHNT and CDR2 YYREEE (reference sequence). CDR3 sequence (DNA): TGTGCCAGCAGCTTACAGGGTCCCACTGAAGCTTTCTTT. As protein: CASSLQGPTEAFF. The variable domain in full, completed from reference TRBV5-4 and TRBJ1-1, reads ETGVTQSPTHLIKTRGQQVTLRCSSQSGHNTVSWYQQALGQGPQFIFQYYREEENGRGNFPPRFSGLQFPNYSSELNVNALELDDSALYLCASSLQGPTEAFFGQGTRLTVV.

V and J are TRBV11-2 and TRBJ2-7; possibly TRBD2 for D (5 bases). The CDR3 runs to 15 residues. V lost 1 base and J lost 2, with 12 bases in between. Per the germline V gene, CDR1 is SGHAT and CDR2 is FQNNGV. DNA of the CDR3: TGTGCCAGCAGCTTAGTTGCGGGCCTTACCTACGAGCAGTACTTC. Its protein is CASSLVAGLTYEQYF.

The chain uses TRBV6-2 or TRBV6-3 and TRBJ2-3, with D perhaps matching TRBD2 (6 bases). There are 16 residues in the CDR3. Germline values: CDR1 MNHEY, CDR2 SVGEGT. Trimming removed 2 bases from V and 3 bases from J, with 15 bases in between. The DNA of the CDR3 is TGTGCCAGCAGTTACGCTAGCGCGAAGGAGACAGATACGCAGTATTTT. Translating gives CASSYASAKETDTQYF.

V usage is TRBV19 and J usage is TRBJ1-5, with a possible D match to TRBD1 (6 bases). V was pared by 5 bases and J by 2 bases, with 16 bases between. Germline CDR1 and CDR2: LNHDA and SQIVND (reference sequence). The CDR3 loop spans 16 amino acids. The CDR3 sequence is CASSDTGTIGNQPQHF. The CDR3 DNA is TGTGCCAGTAGTGATACCGGGACAATCGGCAATCAGCCCCAGCATTTT.

The chain links TRBV27 to TRBJ2-1; D unclear. Germline loops: CDR1 MNHEY, CDR2 SMNVEV (reference sequence). V was cut by 3 bases and J by 7 bases, with 10 bases left in between. The CDR3 extends over 13 amino acids. The CDR3 nucleotides are TGTGCCAGCAGTTTTAGCCCGTCAAATGAGCAGTTCTTC. Its translation: CASSFSPSNEQFF.

The chain has TRBV12-3 or TRBV12-4 and TRBJ2-1; unclear D gene. CDR3 length: 11 amino acids. Trimming cost V 8 bases and J 15 bases, with 17 bases left between them. The CDR3 DNA sequence: TGTGCCAGCGGGAACCGGGCTGCCCCGTTCTTC. This translates into CASGNRAAPFF.

On this clone itself: Compared with germline, one end of the junction differs, possibly owing to a read error. This chain uses TRBV28 with TRBJ2-1, with TRBD2 identical over 16 bases. This CDR3 spans 18 amino acids. Germline V gene data show CDR1 as MDHEN and CDR2 as SYDVKM. CDR3 in DNA: TGTGCCAACAGTTCGTCGGGGACTAGCGGGAGGGGCCACAATGAGCAGTTCTTC. Its protein is CANSSSGTSGRGHNEQFF.

The CDR3 DNA is TGTGCCAGCAGCCAGAGACATCTCCGAAGGTCCGGGGAGCTGTTTTTT. Translating gives CASSQRHLRRSGELFF. This sequence joins TRBV3-1 (or the pseudogene TRBV3-2) and TRBJ2-2; unclear D gene. The germline V gene has CDR1 LGHDT and CDR2 YNNKEL (reference sequence). Between the trimmed V and J ends, which lost 3 bases and 6 bases, there was a span of 17 bases. The CDR3 runs 16 residues.

This rearrangement joins TRBV18 to TRBJ2-1; 10 bases match TRBD2. Germline CDR1 KGHSH, CDR2 LQKENI. Unmatched junction bases numbered 6, after V lost 2 bases and J lost 8 bases. The CDR3 is 15 residues long. The chain's CDR3 is CASSPSAGGPHEQFF. The CDR3 coding sequence is TGTGCCAGCTCACCATCAGCGGGAGGGCCTCATGAGCAGTTCTTC.

Of note for this clone: The sample has other DNA sequences that encode this CDR3 too. V usage is TRBV6-6 and J usage is TRBJ2-7; the match to TRBD2 covers 7 bases. This CDR3 comprises 14 residues. Germline V CDR1 and CDR2: MNHNY, SVGAGI (reference sequence). The V and J ends lost 0 bases and 3 bases, in that order; junction bases with no gene match: 2. The CDR3 sequence: CASSYSTGGYEQYF. CDR3 coding DNA: TGTGCCAGCAGTTACTCAACGGGAGGCTACGAGCAGTACTTC.

This clone was picked up one time. This rearrangement joins TRBV27 to TRBJ2-3; 8 bases are a match to TRBD2. CDR3 length equals 16 residues. Germline CDR1 and CDR2: MNHEY and SMNVEV (reference sequence). The J segment lost 1 base and the V segment lost 7 bases, leaving 10 bases of the junction unmatched. The CDR3 loop reads CASNRAGELGTDTQYF. The CDR3 DNA is TGTGCCAGCAATAGAGCGGGAGAGTTGGGCACAGATACGCAGTATTTT.

This chain joins TRBV4-2 and TRBJ2-1; TRBD2 matches 13 bases. V shed 4 bases, J shed 4 bases, and the junction held 10 bases outside the gene matches. This CDR3 is 18 amino acids long. Looked up from germline, CDR1 is LGHNA and CDR2 is YNFKEQ. The CDR3 reads CASSPTGLAGLGYNEQFF. The CDR3 DNA follows: TGTGCCAGCAGCCCCACGGGACTAGCGGGACTAGGATACAATGAGCAGTTCTTC.

This rearrangement joins TRBV20-1 to TRBJ2-3; no definite D call. The CDR3 length is 11 residues. The germline gives CDR1 DFQATT, CDR2 SNEGSKA (reference sequence). Deletions cut 3 bases from V and 2 bases from J, with 3 bases between. The CDR3 DNA follows: TGCAGTGCTAGCCCCACAGATACGCAGTATTTT. Its protein product is CSASPTDTQYF.

The chain couples TRBV3-1 (or the pseudogene TRBV3-2) to TRBJ2-3; D uncertain. There are 12 residues in the CDR3. The V gene's germline CDR1 is LGHDT and CDR2 YNNKEL (reference sequence). Trimming pared 4 bases from V and 2 bases from J, leaving 4 bases between. CDR3 amino acids: CASSRVTDTQYF. Written as DNA, the CDR3 is TGTGCCAGCAGCCGAGTCACAGATACGCAGTATTTT.

The rearrangement joins TRBV10-3 to TRBJ2-7; 9 nucleotides agree with TRBD2. Germline CDR1 is ENHRY and CDR2 is SYGVKD. Trimming removed 11 bases from V and 0 bases from J; junction bases left unmatched: 5. The CDR3 length is 13 residues. The CDR3, as DNA: TGTGCCTCTTTAGCGGGGGCCTCCTACGAGCAGTACTTC. Translated: CASLAGASYEQYF.

The chain has TRBV9 and TRBJ2-3; maybe TRBD1 (6 bases). Germline-derived CDR1 and CDR2 are SGDLS and YYNGEE. The CDR3 is 19 residues long. The V end was cut by 0 bases, the J end by 1 base, with 21 bases between. The CDR3 DNA follows: TGTGCCAGCAGCGTAGCCCCAGGACAGAACCCGTTTCGCACAGATACGCAGTATTTT. Translating gives CASSVAPGQNPFRTDTQYF.

This rearrangement joins TRBV11-3 to TRBJ1-1; D unclear. The V end lost 1 base, the J end lost 2 bases, and 11 bases lay between the germline ends. Germline V CDR1 and CDR2: SGHNT, YENEEA. The CDR3 contains 15 residues. This CDR3 reads CASSLVRTDNTEAFF. Here the CDR3 DNA reads TGTGCCAGCAGCTTAGTTCGGACCGACAACACTGAAGCTTTCTTT.

The genes are TRBV7-2 and TRBJ2-3, with TRBD1 matching over 8 bases. The CDR3 runs to 16 residues. With 1 base clipped from V and 3 bases from J, the junction kept 6 bases outside the gene matches. Germline lookup yields CDR1 SGHTA and CDR2 FQGNSA. As DNA, the CDR3 is TGTGCCAGCAGCTTAGTGGGTGGACAGGGAACAGATACGCAGTATTTT. This translates into CASSLVGGQGTDTQYF.

The rearrangement uses TRBV2 and TRBJ1-1, with TRBD1 matching over 7 bases. The germline CDR1 and CDR2 sequences are SNHLY and FYNNEI. The CDR3 spans 14 residues. V lost 7 bases and J lost 9; bases outside the gene matches: 14. The CDR3 is CASKNDRDIVKAFF. The CDR3 DNA reads TGTGCCAGCAAGAATGACAGGGATATCGTAAAAGCTTTCTTT.

V gene TRBV3-1 (or the pseudogene TRBV3-2) combines with J gene TRBJ2-1, with D perhaps TRBD1 (5 bases). CDR3 size: 15 residues. Trimming cost V 1 base and J 3 bases, with 10 bases left between them. Germline CDR1 and CDR2: LGHDT and YNNKEL (reference sequence). CDR3 DNA: TGTGCCAGCAGCCAAGCCAGGGCGGACTACAATGAGCAGTTCTTC. The encoded protein is CASSQARADYNEQFF.

This chain connects TRBV6-5 to TRBJ1-1, with 9 bases matching TRBD1. Losses at the gene ends were 5 bases for V and 3 bases for J; bases not matched to a gene: 4. This CDR3 is built from 14 residues. Germline CDR1 and CDR2: MNHEY and SVGAGI. CDR3 in amino acids: CASSKGTGHTEAFF. For the CDR3, the DNA is TGTGCCAGCAGTAAGGGGACAGGGCACACTGAAGCTTTCTTT.

This clone was seen just once. Germline is not matched at one junction end, which may reflect a read error. This chain links TRBV19 with TRBJ2-7; 9 bases agree with TRBD1. Germline CDR1 is LNHDA and CDR2 is SQIVND (reference sequence). The CDR3 consists of 10 residues. The CDR3 here is CGTGYYEQYF. The CDR3 DNA reads as TGCGGGACAGGGTACTACGAGCAGTACTTC.

The table lists this clone with a count of one. The V call is TRBV2, the J call TRBJ2-7, with 7 bases identical to TRBD1. The CDR3 is 11 amino acids. Germline CDR1 SNHLY, CDR2 FYNNEI. With V trimmed by 6 bases and J by 4 bases, 0 bases remained unmatched. CDR3 nucleotide sequence: TGTGCCAGCAGACAGGGGTACGAGCAGTACTTC. This sequence encodes CASRQGYEQYF.

The chain combines TRBV10-3 with TRBJ2-1; D gene unclear. The CDR3 is 11 residues long. Trimming removed 7 bases from V and 7 bases from J, with 8 bases in between. From germline, CDR1 is ENHRY and CDR2 SYGVKD. CDR3 nucleotide sequence: TGTGCCATCACTCACGCAAATGAGCAGTTCTTC. Protein sequence: CAITHANEQFF.